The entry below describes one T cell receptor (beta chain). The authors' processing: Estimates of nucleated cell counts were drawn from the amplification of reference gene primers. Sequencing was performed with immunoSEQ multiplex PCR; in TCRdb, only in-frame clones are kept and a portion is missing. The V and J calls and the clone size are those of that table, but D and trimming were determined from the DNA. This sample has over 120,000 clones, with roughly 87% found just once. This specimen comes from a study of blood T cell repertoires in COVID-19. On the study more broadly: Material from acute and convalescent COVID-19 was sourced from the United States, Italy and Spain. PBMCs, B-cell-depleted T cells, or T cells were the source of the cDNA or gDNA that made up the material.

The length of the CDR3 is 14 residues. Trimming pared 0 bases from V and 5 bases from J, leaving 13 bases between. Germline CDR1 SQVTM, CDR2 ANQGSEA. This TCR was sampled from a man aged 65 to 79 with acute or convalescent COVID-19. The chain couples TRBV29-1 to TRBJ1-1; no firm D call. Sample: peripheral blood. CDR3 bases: TGCAGCGTTGAAGAGGGAGGGAAGGGAACTGAAGCTTTCTTT. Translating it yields CSVEEGGKGTEAFF.